The 14 T cell receptor beta chains given below trace back to one sample, sequenced in a study of beta chain features in type 1 diabetes. The study, taken as a whole, reports: Significant though moderate, a shortening of TCRB CDR3s appeared in all four CD4+ subsets of Type 1 diabetes patients.

Since all of the isolated RNA was reverse transcribed, expressed TCRB transcripts were what got sequenced. Clones were read by immunoSEQ multiplex PCR, and TCRdb kept only the in-frame ones, dropping some. The repertoire has 600,000 to 700,000 clones, over 10% of them found once; the top ten carry less than 0.025%. These receptors have no known antigen. Sequencing input: naive CD4+ T cells from blood. The receptors shown here come from a man aged 18-30 years with type 1 diabetes.

The CDR3 loop reads CAWSVPLVAGRNEKLFF. Here the CDR3 DNA reads TGTGCCTGGAGTGTACCTCTAGTGGCGGGGAGGAATGAAAAACTGTTTTTT. This sequence joins TRBV30 and TRBJ1-4; the D is unclear. In germline, CDR1 is GTSNPN, CDR2 SVGIG (reference sequence). V was trimmed by 0 bases and J by 5 bases, leaving 19 bases between them. CDR3 length: 17 amino acids.

The chain recombines TRBV7-9 with TRBJ2-1, with 8 positions matching TRBD1. The CDR3 is made up of 13 amino acids. Germline lookup yields CDR1 SEHNR and CDR2 FQNEAQ (reference sequence). J was trimmed by 5 bases and V by 5 bases; bases with no gene match: 2. Written as DNA, the CDR3 is TGTGCCAGCAGCCTGACAGGGGACAATGAGCAGTTCTTC. This encodes CASSLTGDNEQFF.

The chain is built from TRBV13 and TRBJ1-2; 9 positions agree with TRBD1. After removal of 5 bases from V and 4 bases from J, the junction contained 8 bases not matched to a gene. The CDR3 length is 15 residues. Germline V gives CDR1 PRHDT, CDR2 FYEKMQ (reference sequence). The CDR3 is CASSLIQGAGYGYTF. The CDR3, as DNA: TGTGCCAGCAGCCTAATACAGGGGGCTGGCTATGGCTACACCTTC.

This clone was detected only a few times. The genes are TRBV30 and TRBJ2-2; D gene unclear. V shed 0 bases and J shed 1 base, with 6 bases lying between them. CDR1 and CDR2 (germline): GTSNPN, SVGIG (reference sequence). The CDR3 spans 14 residues. The CDR3 loop reads CAWSVVGNTGELFF. The CDR3 nucleotides are TGTGCCTGGAGTGTAGTCGGGAACACCGGGGAGCTGTTTTTT.

The CDR3 nucleotides read TGTGCCATCAGGACCGGGCCAACGGAGGAGACCCAGTACTTC. Translated, it gives CAIRTGPTEETQYF. The chain links TRBV10-3 to TRBJ2-5; D gene ambiguous. This CDR3 has 14 amino acids. V was cut by 6 bases and J by 5 bases, with 16 bases left in between. Germline assignment: CDR1 ENHRY and CDR2 SYGVKD.

The J gene is TRBJ2-7, the V gene TRBV30; 8 nucleotides match TRBD1. The V gene's germline CDR1 is GTSNPN and CDR2 SVGIG (reference sequence). Losses at the gene ends were 5 bases for V and 3 bases for J; bases not matched to a gene: 9. The CDR3 runs to 14 residues. The CDR3 DNA reads TGTGCCTGGGCCGCCGGACAGGGATTCTACGAGCAGTACTTC. Its protein is CAWAAGQGFYEQYF.

This clone appeared a few times. Additional DNA sequences in this sample encode the identical CDR3. The chain carries TRBV7-9 and TRBJ1-1; D is unclear. Per germline, CDR1 SEHNR and CDR2 FQNEAQ (reference sequence). The V and J ends lost 6 bases and 3 bases respectively, with 11 bases between them. The CDR3 extends over 13 amino acids. In DNA form, the CDR3 reads TGTGCCAGCAGTGTAGACCGAGACACTGAAGCTTTCTTT. The encoded protein is CASSVDRDTEAFF.

The gene calls are TRBV11-3 and TRBJ2-5; TRBD1 matches at 9 bases. Germline V lookup: CDR1 SGHNT, CDR2 YENEEA. The J segment lost 7 bases and the V segment lost 3 bases, leaving 3 bases of the junction unmatched. CDR3 length: 13 residues. This CDR3 reads CASSFTDRGTQYF. The CDR3 DNA is TGTGCCAGCAGCTTCACGGACAGGGGGACCCAGTACTTC.

J is TRBJ2-2 and V is TRBV5-1; no clear D gene. V lost 3 bases to trimming and J lost 0 bases, with 6 bases between them. The CDR3 runs to 14 residues. Germline-derived CDR1 and CDR2 are SGHRS and YFSETQ. This CDR3 reads CASSSNTNTGELFF. DNA for the CDR3: TGCGCCAGCAGCTCCAATACGAACACCGGGGAGCTGTTTTTT.

V gene TRBV18 combines with J gene TRBJ2-5; 7 bases map to TRBD2. The V segment lost 4 bases and the J segment 2 bases; nucleotides outside the gene matches: 10. This CDR3 contains 16 residues. From germline, CDR1 is KGHSH and CDR2 LQKENI. CDR3 nucleotide sequence: TGTGCCAGCTCACAACCCTCTACTAGCGTTCAAGAGACCCAGTACTTC. As protein: CASSQPSTSVQETQYF.

The genes are TRBV19 and TRBJ1-4, with a weak D call TRBD1 (5 bases). Deletions cut 1 base from V and 7 bases from J, with 19 bases between. CDR1 is LNHDA and CDR2 is SQIVND in the germline V gene (reference sequence). CDR3 size: 17 residues. The CDR3 DNA is TGTGCCAGTAGTATAGGCAGCCGACAGCACCTCGGTGAAAAACTGTTTTTT. Translated: CASSIGSRQHLGEKLFF. Combining the CDR3 with reference TRBV19 and TRBJ1-4 gives the whole variable domain DGGITQSPKYLFRKEGQNVTLSCEQNLNHDAMYWYRQDPGQGLRLIYYSQIVNDFQKGDIAEGYSVSREKKESFPLTVTSAQKNPTAFYLCASSIGSRQHLGEKLFFGSGTQLSVL.

This rearrangement joins TRBV14 to TRBJ1-6; D uncertain. The germline V and J ends were trimmed by 5 bases and 11 bases, with 10 bases remaining between them. The CDR3 spans 12 residues. CDR1 SGHDN and CDR2 FVKESK come from the germline V gene. The CDR3 DNA reads as TGTGCCAGCAGCGCGTACGGGGCACCCCTCCACTTT. Its protein is CASSAYGAPLHF.

The chain carries TRBV15 and TRBJ1-5; TRBD1 agrees at 7 bases. Looked up from germline, CDR1 is LNHNV and CDR2 is YYDKDF (reference sequence). The CDR3 is 17 amino acids. Unmatched junction bases numbered 14, after V lost 5 bases and J lost 4 bases. CDR3 coding DNA: TGTGCCACCAGCCCGACAGGGCCCGTCATGCAGAATCAGCCCCAGCATTTT. The encoded protein is CATSPTGPVMQNQPQHF.

The chain carries TRBV30 and TRBJ1-5; D gene uncertain. This CDR3 comprises 13 residues. Trimming left V 3 bases short and J 1 base short, with 7 bases between. The germline gives CDR1 GTSNPN, CDR2 SVGIG (reference sequence). The CDR3 is CAWSSRSNQPQHF. The CDR3 DNA follows: TGTGCCTGGAGCTCACGGAGCAATCAGCCCCAGCATTTT.